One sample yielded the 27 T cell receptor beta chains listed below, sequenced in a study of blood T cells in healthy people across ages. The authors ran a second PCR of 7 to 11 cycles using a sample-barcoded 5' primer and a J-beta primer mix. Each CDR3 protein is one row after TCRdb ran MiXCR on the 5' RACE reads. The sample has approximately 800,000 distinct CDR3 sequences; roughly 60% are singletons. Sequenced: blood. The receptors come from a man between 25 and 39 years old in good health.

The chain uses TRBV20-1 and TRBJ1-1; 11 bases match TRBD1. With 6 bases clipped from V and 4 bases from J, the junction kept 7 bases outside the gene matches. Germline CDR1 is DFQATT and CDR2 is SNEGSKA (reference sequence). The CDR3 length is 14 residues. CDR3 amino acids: CSARTGGSVTEAFF. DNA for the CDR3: TGCAGTGCCCGGACAGGGGGCAGTGTCACTGAAGCTTTCTTT.

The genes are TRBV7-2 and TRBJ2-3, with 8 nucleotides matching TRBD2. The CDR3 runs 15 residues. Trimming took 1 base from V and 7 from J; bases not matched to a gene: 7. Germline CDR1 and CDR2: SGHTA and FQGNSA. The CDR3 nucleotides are TGTGCCAGCAGCTTAGGAGGTAGCGGGGTGAATACGCAGTATTTT. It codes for CASSLGGSGVNTQYF.

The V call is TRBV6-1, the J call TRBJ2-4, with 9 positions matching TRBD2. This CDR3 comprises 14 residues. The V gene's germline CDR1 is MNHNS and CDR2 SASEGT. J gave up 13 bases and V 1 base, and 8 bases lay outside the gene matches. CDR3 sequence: CASSEVAGGFEQYF. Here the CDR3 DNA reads TGTGCCAGCAGTGAAGTGGCGGGGGGGTTTGAGCAGTACTTC.

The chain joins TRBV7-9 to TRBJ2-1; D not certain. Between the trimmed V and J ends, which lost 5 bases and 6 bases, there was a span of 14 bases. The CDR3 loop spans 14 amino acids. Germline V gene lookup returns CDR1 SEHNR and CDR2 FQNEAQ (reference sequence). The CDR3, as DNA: TGTGCCAGCAGCCCAGACGTAGAGGCCAATGAGCAGTTCTTC. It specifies CASSPDVEANEQFF.

CDR3 bases: TGTGCCAGCAGCCCGACGTACGGTCTCGATACGCAGTATTTT. Amino acid sequence: CASSPTYGLDTQYF. The genes are TRBV11-2 and TRBJ2-3; D remains unclear. CDR1 is SGHAT, CDR2 FQNNGV, per germline. Deletions cut 5 bases from V and 6 bases from J, with 15 bases between. The CDR3 length is 14 residues.

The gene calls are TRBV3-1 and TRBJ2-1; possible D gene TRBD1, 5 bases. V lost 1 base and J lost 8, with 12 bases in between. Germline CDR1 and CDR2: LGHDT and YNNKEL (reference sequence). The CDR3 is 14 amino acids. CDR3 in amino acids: CASSQVRQGDEQFF. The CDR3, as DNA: TGTGCCAGCAGCCAAGTACGGCAGGGTGATGAGCAGTTCTTC.

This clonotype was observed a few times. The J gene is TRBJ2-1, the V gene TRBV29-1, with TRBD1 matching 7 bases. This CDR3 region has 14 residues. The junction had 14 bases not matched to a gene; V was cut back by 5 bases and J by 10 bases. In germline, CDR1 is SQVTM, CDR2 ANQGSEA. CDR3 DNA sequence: TGCAGCGTTACCGGACAGGCAAGGGCAGGGGAGCAGTTCTTC. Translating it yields CSVTGQARAGEQFF.

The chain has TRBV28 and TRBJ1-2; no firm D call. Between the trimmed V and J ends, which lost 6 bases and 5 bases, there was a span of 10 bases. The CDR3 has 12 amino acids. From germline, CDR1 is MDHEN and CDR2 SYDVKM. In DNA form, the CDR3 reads TGTGCCAGCAGGATCCGCTTGTATGGCTACACCTTC. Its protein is CASRIRLYGYTF.

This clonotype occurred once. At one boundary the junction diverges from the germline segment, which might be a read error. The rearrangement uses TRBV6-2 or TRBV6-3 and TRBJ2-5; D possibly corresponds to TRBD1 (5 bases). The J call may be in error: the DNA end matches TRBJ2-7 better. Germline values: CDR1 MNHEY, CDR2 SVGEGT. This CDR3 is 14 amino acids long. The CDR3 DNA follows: TGTGCCAGCAGTGACTCGCAGGGCGGCAACGAGCAGTACTTC. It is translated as CASSDSQGGNEQYF.

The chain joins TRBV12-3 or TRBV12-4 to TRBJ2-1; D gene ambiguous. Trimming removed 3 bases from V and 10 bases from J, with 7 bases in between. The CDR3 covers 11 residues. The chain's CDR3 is CASSFKGEQFF. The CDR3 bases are TGTGCCAGCAGTTTTAAAGGCGAGCAGTTCTTC.

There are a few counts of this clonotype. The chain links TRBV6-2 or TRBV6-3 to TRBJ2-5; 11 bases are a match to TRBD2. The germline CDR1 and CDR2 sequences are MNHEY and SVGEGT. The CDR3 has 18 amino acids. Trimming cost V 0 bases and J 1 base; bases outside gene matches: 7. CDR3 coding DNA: TGTGCCAGCAGTTACTCCCTCCGACTAGCGGGGACCCAAGAGACCCAGTACTTC. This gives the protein CASSYSLRLAGTQETQYF.

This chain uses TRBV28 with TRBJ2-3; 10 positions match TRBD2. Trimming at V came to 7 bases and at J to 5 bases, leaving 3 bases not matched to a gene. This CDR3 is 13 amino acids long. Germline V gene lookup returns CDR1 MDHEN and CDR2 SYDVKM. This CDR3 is CASKRLAGDTQYF. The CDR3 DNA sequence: TGTGCCAGCAAAAGACTAGCGGGAGATACGCAGTATTTT.

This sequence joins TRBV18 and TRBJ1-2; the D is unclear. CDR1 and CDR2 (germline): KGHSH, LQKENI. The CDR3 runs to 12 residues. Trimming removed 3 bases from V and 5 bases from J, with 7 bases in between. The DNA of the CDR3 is TGTGCCAGCTCACCTAGAGAGTATGGCTACACCTTC. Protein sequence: CASSPREYGYTF. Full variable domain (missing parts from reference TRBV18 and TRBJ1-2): NAGVMQNPRHLVRRRGQEARLRCSPMKGHSHVYWYRQLPEEGLKFMVYLQKENIIDESGMPKERFSAEFPKEGPSILRIQQVVRGDSAAYFCASSPREYGYTFGSGTRLTVV.

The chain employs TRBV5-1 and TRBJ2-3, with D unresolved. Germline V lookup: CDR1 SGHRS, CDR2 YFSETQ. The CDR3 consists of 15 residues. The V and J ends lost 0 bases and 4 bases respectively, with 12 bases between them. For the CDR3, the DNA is TGCGCCAGCAGCTTGGACTTCCAGTTCCCAGATACGCAGTATTTT. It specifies CASSLDFQFPDTQYF.

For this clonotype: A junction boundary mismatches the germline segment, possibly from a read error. The CDR3 sequence: CASKVESGANVPTF. The CDR3 bases are TGTGCCAGCAAGGTAGAGTCTGGGGCCAACGTCCCGACTTTC. V usage is TRBV28 and J usage is TRBJ2-6, with D possibly TRBD1 on 5 matching bases. This CDR3 region has 14 residues. The germline V gene has CDR1 MDHEN and CDR2 SYDVKM.

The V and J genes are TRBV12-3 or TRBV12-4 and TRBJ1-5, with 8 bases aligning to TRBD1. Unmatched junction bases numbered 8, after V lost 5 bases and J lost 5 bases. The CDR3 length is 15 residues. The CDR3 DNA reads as TGTGCCAGCAGTCGACAGGGGTTTGAAGATCAGCCCCAGCATTTT. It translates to CASSRQGFEDQPQHF.

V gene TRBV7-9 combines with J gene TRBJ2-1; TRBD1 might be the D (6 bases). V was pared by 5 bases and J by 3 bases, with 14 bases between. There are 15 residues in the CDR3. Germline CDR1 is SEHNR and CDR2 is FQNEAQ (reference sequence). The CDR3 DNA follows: TGTGCCAGCAGCCCTCAGGGGCTGATCTACAATGAGCAGTTCTTC. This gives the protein CASSPQGLIYNEQFF.

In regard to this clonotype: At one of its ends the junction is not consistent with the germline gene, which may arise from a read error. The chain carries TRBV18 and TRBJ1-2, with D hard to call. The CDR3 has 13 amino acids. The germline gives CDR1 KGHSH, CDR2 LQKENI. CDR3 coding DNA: TGTGCCAGCGCACCAGCCGACGGGTATGGCTACACCTTC. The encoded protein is CASAPADGYGYTF. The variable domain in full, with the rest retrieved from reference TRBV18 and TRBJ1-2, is NAGVMQNPRHLVRRRGQEARLRCSPMKGHSHVYWYRQLPEEGLKFMVYLQKENIIDESGMPKERFSAEFPKEGPSILRIQQVVRGDSAAYFCASAPADGYGYTFGSGTRLTVV.

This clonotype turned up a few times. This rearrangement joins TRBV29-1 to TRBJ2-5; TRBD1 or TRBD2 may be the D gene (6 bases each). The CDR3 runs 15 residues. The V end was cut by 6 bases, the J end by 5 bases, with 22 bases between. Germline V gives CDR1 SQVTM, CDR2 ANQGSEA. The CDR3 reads CSVGRGSGGGETQYF. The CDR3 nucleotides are TGCAGCGTGGGCCGTGGTTCCGGGGGCGGTGAGACCCAGTACTTC.

CDR3 sequence reads: CASSLQGPAYEQYF. The CDR3 bases are TGTGCCAGCAGCTTACAAGGACCAGCCTACGAGCAGTACTTC. V and J are TRBV7-2 and TRBJ2-7; D gene unclear. The CDR3 runs 14 residues. Germline V lookup: CDR1 SGHTA, CDR2 FQGNSA. Trimming took off 2 bases at V and 2 bases at J, with 10 bases between the two ends.

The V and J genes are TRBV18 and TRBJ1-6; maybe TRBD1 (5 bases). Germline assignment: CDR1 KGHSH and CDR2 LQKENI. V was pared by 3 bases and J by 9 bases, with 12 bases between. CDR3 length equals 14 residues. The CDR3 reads CASSPGAGASPLHF. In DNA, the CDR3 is TGTGCCAGCTCACCCGGGGCGGGAGCTTCACCCCTCCACTTT.

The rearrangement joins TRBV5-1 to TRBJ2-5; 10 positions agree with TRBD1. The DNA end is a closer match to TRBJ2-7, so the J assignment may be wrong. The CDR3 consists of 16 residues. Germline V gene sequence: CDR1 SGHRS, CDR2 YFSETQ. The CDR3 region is CASSVGPGQGNYEQYF. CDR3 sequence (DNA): TGCGCCAGCAGCGTCGGACCGGGACAGGGGAACTACGAGCAGTACTTC.

The CDR3: CASSQVRARGAGSSYEQYF. The CDR3 DNA follows: TGTGCCAGCAGCCAAGTTCGAGCGCGGGGAGCGGGCAGCTCCTACGAGCAGTACTTC. The rearrangement uses TRBV4-2 and TRBJ2-7; D perhaps matches TRBD2 (6 bases). The CDR3 totals 19 residues. The germline gives CDR1 LGHNA, CDR2 YNFKEQ. With 1 base removed from V and 0 bases from J, the gap between germline ends came to 22 bases.

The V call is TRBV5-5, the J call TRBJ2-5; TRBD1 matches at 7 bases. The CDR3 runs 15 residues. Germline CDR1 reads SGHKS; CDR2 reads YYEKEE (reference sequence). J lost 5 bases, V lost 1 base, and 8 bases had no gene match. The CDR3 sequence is CASSLNRGGGETQYF. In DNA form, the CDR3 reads TGTGCCAGCAGCTTGAACAGGGGCGGTGGGGAGACCCAGTACTTC.

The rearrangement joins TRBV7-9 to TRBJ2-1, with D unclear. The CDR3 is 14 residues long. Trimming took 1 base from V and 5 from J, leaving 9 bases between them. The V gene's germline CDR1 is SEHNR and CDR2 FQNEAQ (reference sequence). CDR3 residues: CASSLGVGNNEQFF. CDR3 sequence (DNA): TGTGCCAGCAGCTTAGGTGTAGGGAACAATGAGCAGTTCTTC.

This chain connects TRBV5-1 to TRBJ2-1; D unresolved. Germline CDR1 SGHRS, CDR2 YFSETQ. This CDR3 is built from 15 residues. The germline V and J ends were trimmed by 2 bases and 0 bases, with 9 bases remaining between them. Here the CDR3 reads CASSLSSDSYNEQFF. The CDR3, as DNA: TGCGCCAGCAGCTTATCGTCCGACTCCTACAATGAGCAGTTCTTC.

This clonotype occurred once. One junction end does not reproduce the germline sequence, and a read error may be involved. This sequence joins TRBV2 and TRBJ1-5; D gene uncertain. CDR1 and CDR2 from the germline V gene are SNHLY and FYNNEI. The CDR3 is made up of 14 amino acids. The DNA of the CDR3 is TGTGTCAGCAGTTGGGCAGATAGCAATCAGCCCCAGCATTTT. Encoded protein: CVSSWADSNQPQHF.